The text below deals with one TCR beta chain. Its antigen remains undetermined. The record has no base qualities; no much larger clone is one base away. These data are taken from a study of blood T cell repertoires in COVID-19 (TCRdb year 2020). Background on the whole study: Collaborator samples came from the United States, Italy and Spain and covered acute and convalescent phases of COVID-19. HLA class I and class II types, where available, came from metadata supplied by the sample provider rather than from assay-based typing. The material from the prospective study consisted of cDNA or gDNA derived from T cells, B-cell-depleted T cells, or PBMCs. Deeply sampled blood TCRbeta repertoires from subjects exposed to, actively infected with, or recovered from COVID-19 were included in the dataset. Samples were obtained from the ongoing ImmuneRACE study (first 160 participants) and from over 1,000 subjects provided by 6 global collaborators. Nearly every sample came with metadata listing a de-identified subject ID, COVID-19 status, age in years and sex. The repertoires were released in a freely available public database meant as a resource for research on the immune response to SARS-CoV-2.

Participants in the prospective study were enrolled through a virtual design, were aged about 18 to 90 years, and lived in 20 to 30 United States geographic areas. In the prospective study, participants were assigned to cohorts based on the clinical history participants reported in a screening survey and a study questionnaire. Each participant in the prospective study had whole blood, serum and a nasopharyngeal or oropharyngeal swab collected by mobile phlebotomists. Over a roughly 2-month period, participants in the prospective study had the option of providing additional blood draws and questionnaires. Prospective study blood samples were shipped either frozen or at room temperature before DNA extraction. General findings and caveats noted by the study authors: Clinical and demographic metadata were provided uncurated, with the amount varying by source and participant.

The immunoSEQ Assay, a bias-controlled multiplex PCR, was used to amplify TCRbeta CDR3 regions from genomic DNA. The authors' pipeline ran thus. The number of nucleated cells in each sample was estimated from the amplification of reference gene primers within the assay. To quantify the absolute abundance of each unique TCRbeta CDR3 rearrangement, sequence reads were collapsed and filtered. For each sample, productive Simpson clonality was calculated as the square root of Simpson's diversity index over productive rearrangements. TCRdb took over this immuneACCESS table, retaining in-frame rearrangements with V and J assigned. Such tables are incomplete; in checked studies, under half of the missing clones stem from an unresolved V gene, and the remainder is unexplained. V and J calls and clone size are copied from that table; D and trimming were computed from the DNA. Recorded for this sample are 300,000 to 500,000 clones; roughly 90% of them occurred a single time. The ten largest clonotypes hold 0.95% to 1% of the sample.

Counted from cysteine to phenylalanine, this CDR3 has 16 amino acids. Only the CDR3 portion is preserved as DNA: 48 bases, with reading frame beginning at the first base. CDR1 and CDR2, looked up from the germline V gene, are SGHRS and YFSETQ. V is trimmed back by 2 bases and J by 4 bases, and the junction contains 9 bases that no gene match accounts for. The chain links TRBV5-1 with TRBJ2-1; 7 central nucleotides agree with TRBD2. Sequencing was performed on PBMCs or T cells enriched from blood (not recorded which). This sequence originates from a woman in her 30s with acute COVID-19. This receptor carries the CDR3 CASSFEGGGSYNEQFF. The DNA reads TGCGCCAGCAGCTTTGAAGGCGGGGGATCATACAATGAGCAGTTCTTC.